Listed here is a single T cell receptor (beta chain). The antigen it binds to is not known. No much larger clone is present one base from it, and per-base qualities are unavailable. V was cut back by 3 bases and J by 2 bases, leaving a gap of 11 bases between them. CDR1 and CDR2 (LNHNV, YYDKDF) derive from the germline V gene (reference sequence). The CDR3 measures 14 amino acids from cysteine to valine. Only CDR3 DNA is held: 42 bases, read in frame from base 1. The time point label on this specimen signifies: cells obtained before transplantation from donor or recipient. CD3+CD4+ and CD3+CD8+ populations were FACS-sorted from unstimulated pre-transplant donor and recipient cells taken from spleen or lymph nodes. The library came from the immunoSEQ multiplex PCR assay. For most patients, genomic DNA was isolated using the Qiagen DNeasy Blood and Tissue Kit and was shipped frozen to Adaptive Biotechnologies for TCR sequencing. For most patients, high-throughput TCR-beta CDR3 sequencing of genomic DNA was performed by Adaptive Biotechnologies. Processing in the source paper ran as follows. TCR sequencing data for more than 15 patients were retrieved from Adaptive's ImmunoSEQ software; three other patients were processed with MiXCR and VDJtools. To correct CD4 versus CD8 sorting errors, any sequence found in both subsets at a frequency ratio below 5:1 was removed. CDR3 nucleotide sequences shared between donor and recipient were removed because their origin could not be assigned. To count as alloreactive, a clone needed at least 2-fold expansion over unstimulated cells and a minimum CFSE-low frequency of 0.002% (template counts) or 0.001% (read counts). A clone was considered mappable if detected in the sequenced pre-transplant spleen, lymph node, or MLR CFSE-low populations of the donor or recipient. Cumulative frequency of alloreactive clones was calculated as a percentage of all sequences weighted by copy number. This is the immuneACCESS table as TCRdb keeps it, with only in-frame sequences that have V and J called. A part of the clones is gone; compared with another copy, unresolved V genes explain less than half, and the rest is unexplained. For V, J and clone size, that table is used; D and trimming come from the DNA. The sample yields tens of thousands of clones; nearly 90% were counted once. Less than 5% of the sample comes from the top ten.

The sample belongs to a study of graft-versus-host responses after intestinal transplantation listed by TCRdb under 2021. For context, the study as a whole: Multivisceral, liver-intestinal, or isolated intestinal transplants were received by the recipients. Donor T cell macrochimerism was defined as a peak of at least 4% donor T cells among recipient peripheral blood mononuclear cells. Anti-thymocyte globulin induction was given to all recipients, followed by maintenance tacrolimus and steroids for approximately 3 years. Bulk TCR-beta CDR3 sequencing was used to track graft-versus-host and host-versus-graft alloreactive T cell clones in the graft, circulation and bone marrow after intestinal transplantation. The cohort enrolled approximately 24 intestinal transplant recipients including one retransplant, and a few patients lacking pretransplant specimens were excluded. To identify alloreactive clones, pre-transplant mixed lymphocyte reaction products were sequenced and compared with unstimulated pre-transplant donor and recipient T cells. Samples from a few later patients were sequenced in-house on an Illumina MiSeq with MiXCR processing rather than by the commercial service.

The paper's findings and limits, for the study overall: The relatively low number and heterogeneity of intestinal transplant patients limited the conclusions. GvH clones were detected in recipient bone marrow, and some of these GvH clones were observed earlier in ileal mucosa or blood, consistent with an intestinal mucosal origin. Patients with donor T cell macrochimerism had high GvH to HvG T cell clonal ratios in their allografts. Peak levels of circulating GvH clones were associated with declines in HvG clones early after transplant.

The receptor was derived from a human donor who was the organ donor for an intestinal transplant. The rearranged chain carries TRBV15 and TRBJ2-7, with no confidently assigned D gene. Sequencing was performed on unstimulated CD8+ T cells sorted from spleen or lymph node cells, taken before transplant. The DNA reads as follows: TGTGCCACCAGCAGGGGCAGGTCCACCTACGAGCAGTACGTC. Translation gives CATSRGRSTYEQYV.